This entry lists 27 T cell receptor beta chains sequenced from one sample in a study of CD8+ T cells in alopecia areata. Treatment denoted: oral pan-JAK inhibitor, 5-10 mg twice daily. Once RNA had been extracted, it was reverse transcribed into cDNA to act as the sequencing template. Profiled with immunoSEQ multiplex PCR; TCRdb holds only in-frame clones, not every one. The table shows about 180,000 clones, with approximately 50% occurring only once. The starting material was CD8+ T cells sorted from blood, obtained around week 53, from a patient treated with tofacitinib. Every receptor here comes from a human donor with alopecia areata.

The genes are TRBV9 and TRBJ1-4; 7 nucleotides align to TRBD1. The J segment lost 6 bases and the V segment lost 0 bases, leaving 11 bases of the junction unmatched. CDR3 length: 17 amino acids. CDR1 is SGDLS and CDR2 is YYNGEE in the germline V gene. The CDR3 DNA reads TGTGCCAGCAGCGTAGAGGGACAGCCCAAAGGATATGAAAAACTGTTTTTT. Translated, it gives CASSVEGQPKGYEKLFF.

The rearrangement links TRBV4-1 to TRBJ1-2; D is possibly TRBD1 (6 bases). Germline V CDR1 and CDR2: MGHRA, YSYEKL. The CDR3 consists of 15 residues. The V end was cut by 0 bases, the J end by 8 bases, with 16 bases between. The CDR3 nucleotides read TGCGCCAGCAGCCAAGACCAGGGGTCTCTCCGGGGCTACACCTTC. Protein sequence: CASSQDQGSLRGYTF.

V is TRBV5-4 and J is TRBJ2-1; D is perhaps TRBD1 (5 bases). V gave up 1 base and J gave up 7 bases, with 12 bases separating them. The CDR3 runs to 14 residues. Germline assignment: CDR1 SGHNT and CDR2 YYREEE (reference sequence). The CDR3 region is CASSLTGRDNEQFF. The CDR3 DNA reads as TGTGCCAGCAGCTTGACGGGCAGGGATAATGAGCAGTTCTTC.

This clone was counted only a few times. The rearrangement uses TRBV13 and TRBJ2-1, with TRBD1 matching over 8 bases. The CDR3 has 15 residues. V lost 5 bases to trimming and J lost 8 bases; unmatched junction nucleotides: 11. Germline values: CDR1 PRHDT, CDR2 FYEKMQ (reference sequence). CDR3 DNA sequence: TGTGCCAGCAGCGAGGGGACAGGTGTTTCTCATGAGCAGTTCTTC. This codes for CASSEGTGVSHEQFF.

The V and J genes are TRBV18 and TRBJ2-3; 9 bases align to TRBD1. Germline V gene lookup returns CDR1 KGHSH and CDR2 LQKENI. The CDR3 spans 15 residues. With V trimmed by 3 bases and J by 2 bases, 3 bases remained unmatched. The CDR3 nucleotides read TGTGCCAGCTCACCTCGGACAGGGGTCACAGATACGCAGTATTTT. The encoded protein is CASSPRTGVTDTQYF.

This chain uses TRBV27 with TRBJ2-5, with 7 bases aligning to TRBD2. Trimming at V came to 1 base and at J to 2 bases, leaving 7 bases not matched to a gene. The CDR3 contains 16 residues. CDR1 and CDR2 from the germline V gene are MNHEY and SMNVEV (reference sequence). In DNA, the CDR3 is TGTGCCAGCAGTTTATGGGCGGGGGAGAGTCAAGAGACCCAGTACTTC. This gives the protein CASSLWAGESQETQYF.

This clone was counted between two and nine times. The J gene is TRBJ1-2, the V gene TRBV30; 9 bases are shared with TRBD1. Germline CDR1 and CDR2: GTSNPN and SVGIG (reference sequence). Trimming at V came to 0 bases and at J to 3 bases, leaving 5 bases not matched to a gene. The CDR3 has 15 amino acids. CDR3 nucleotide sequence: TGTGCCTGGAGTGTAGAACAGGGGGCACACTATGGCTACACCTTC. This encodes CAWSVEQGAHYGYTF.

The chain has TRBV27 and TRBJ2-7; no firm D call. V dropped 5 bases and J dropped 0 bases, with 14 bases sitting between them. Per germline, CDR1 MNHEY and CDR2 SMNVEV (reference sequence). The CDR3 is 15 amino acids. CDR3 residues: CASSPHDPSSYEQYF. Written as DNA, the CDR3 is TGTGCCAGCAGTCCCCATGATCCAAGCTCCTACGAGCAGTACTTC.

The table lists this clone with a few counts. The rearrangement links TRBV29-1 to TRBJ2-7; 7 nucleotides match TRBD1. V lost 2 bases and J lost 2; bases outside the gene matches: 9. There are 15 residues in the CDR3. Per the germline V gene, CDR1 is SQVTM and CDR2 is ANQGSEA. In DNA, the CDR3 is TGCAGCGTTGAATTGGCACAGGGGTTTCCCTACGAGCAGTACTTC. This gives the protein CSVELAQGFPYEQYF.

This clone showed up many times. The CDR3 DNA reads TGTGCCAGCAGCTTAGTGACAGGAGCCTACGAGCAGTACTTC. It specifies CASSLVTGAYEQYF. This chain links TRBV11-2 with TRBJ2-7; D is perhaps TRBD1 (6 bases). The CDR3 length is 14 residues. CDR1 and CDR2 from the germline V gene are SGHAT and FQNNGV. Trimming stripped 1 base from V and 2 bases from J, with 9 bases between.

This clone was found once. The gene calls are TRBV5-4 and TRBJ2-2, with D possibly matching TRBD1 (5 bases). The V gene's germline CDR1 is SGHNT and CDR2 YYREEE (reference sequence). The CDR3 length is 13 residues. Trimming removed 2 bases at V and 6 bases at J, with 8 bases between. CDR3 nucleotides: TGTGCCAGCAGCTTAAAACAGGCCGGGGAGCTGTTTTTT. This encodes CASSLKQAGELFF.

This clone was found a few times. This chain links TRBV30 with TRBJ1-4, with TRBD1 as a possible D gene (6 bases). The V gene lost 1 base and the J gene lost 6 bases, with 18 bases spanning the gap. This CDR3 has 16 residues. Germline CDR1 GTSNPN, CDR2 SVGIG (reference sequence). CDR3 DNA: TGTGCCTGGAGTGGCTCAGCGGGGGGCGCGTATGAAAAACTGTTTTTT. Its protein product is CAWSGSAGGAYEKLFF.

The genes are TRBV27 and TRBJ2-7; D is tentatively TRBD1 or TRBD2 (6 bases each). V was cut by 1 base and J by 4 bases, with 14 bases left in between. Germline CDR1 MNHEY, CDR2 SMNVEV (reference sequence). CDR3 length: 15 amino acids. This CDR3 reads CASSLFTGGGYEQYF. CDR3 nucleotide sequence: TGTGCCAGCAGTTTATTCACCGGGGGCGGGTACGAGCAGTACTTC.

The sample holds a few counts of this clone. The V call is TRBV5-1, the J call TRBJ2-7; 8 bases line up with TRBD1. V shed 5 bases and J 3 bases; nucleotides not matched to a gene: 7. Germline V lookup: CDR1 SGHRS, CDR2 YFSETQ. The CDR3 extends over 14 amino acids. The CDR3 region has the DNA TGCGCCAGCAGACATGACAGGGGTCACTACGAGCAGTACTTC. It specifies CASRHDRGHYEQYF.

The genes are TRBV30 and TRBJ2-7; D remains ambiguous. V was shortened by 6 bases and J by 0 bases, with 12 bases between the two germline ends. This CDR3 comprises 13 residues. The V gene's germline CDR1 is GTSNPN and CDR2 SVGIG (reference sequence). Here the CDR3 reads CACSPLVSYEQYF. The CDR3 DNA reads TGTGCCTGCTCGCCCTTGGTCTCCTACGAGCAGTACTTC. Variable domain in full (rest from reference TRBV30 and TRBJ2-7): SQTIHQWPATLVQPVGSPLSLECTVEGTSNPNLYWYRQAAGRGLQLLFYSVGIGQISSEVPQNLSASRPQDRQFILSSKKLLLSDSGFYLCACSPLVSYEQYFGPGTRLTVT.

The chain is built from TRBV27 and TRBJ2-7; D remains ambiguous. The CDR3 loop spans 15 amino acids. The germline CDR1 and CDR2 sequences are MNHEY and SMNVEV (reference sequence). The V end lost 4 bases, the J end lost 0 bases, and 13 bases lay between the germline ends. The CDR3 is CASSSTTALSYEQYF. In DNA, the CDR3 is TGTGCCAGCAGTTCGACCACGGCCCTCTCCTACGAGCAGTACTTC.

The rearrangement uses TRBV27 and TRBJ1-5, with 8 bases identical to TRBD1. J gave up 3 bases and V 2 bases, and 3 bases lay outside the gene matches. Looked up from germline, CDR1 is MNHEY and CDR2 is SMNVEV (reference sequence). The CDR3 spans 15 residues. For the CDR3, the DNA is TGTGCCAGCAGTTTAGACAGGGGCCTCAATCAGCCCCAGCATTTT. Protein sequence: CASSLDRGLNQPQHF.

The V and J genes are TRBV10-3 and TRBJ2-7; 10 bases map to TRBD2. In germline, CDR1 is ENHRY, CDR2 SYGVKD. The CDR3 is made up of 14 amino acids. With 6 bases clipped from V and 2 bases from J, the junction kept 4 bases outside the gene matches. CDR3 sequence: CAIRLGTSAYEQYF. In DNA, the CDR3 is TGTGCCATCAGACTGGGGACTAGCGCCTACGAGCAGTACTTC.

This clone was detected a few times. The chain recombines TRBV5-1 with TRBJ1-4; maybe TRBD1 (5 bases). Germline-derived CDR1 and CDR2 are SGHRS and YFSETQ. Trimming took 6 bases from V and 5 from J, leaving 20 bases between them. There are 16 residues in the CDR3. The CDR3 protein is CASTLNLQAPNEKLFF. In DNA, the CDR3 is TGCGCCAGCACCCTAAACTTACAGGCCCCCAATGAAAAACTGTTTTTT.

V gene TRBV6-5 combines with J gene TRBJ1-2, with 8 bases matching TRBD1. The CDR3 length is 14 residues. Germline V gives CDR1 MNHEY, CDR2 SVGAGI. The J segment lost 4 bases and the V segment lost 6 bases, leaving 7 bases of the junction unmatched. CDR3 DNA: TGTGCCAGCAGGGAGACAGGGGTGGGCTATGGCTACACCTTC. Its translation is CASRETGVGYGYTF.

The chain couples TRBV5-4 to TRBJ2-7; 11 bases are a match to TRBD2. CDR3 length: 16 residues. Losses at the gene ends were 4 bases for V and 0 bases for J; bases not matched to a gene: 6. The V gene's germline CDR1 is SGHNT and CDR2 YYREEE (reference sequence). The CDR3 DNA is TGTGCCAGCAGCGACCTAACTAGCGGGGGCTCCTACGAGCAGTACTTC. Translation: CASSDLTSGGSYEQYF.

This clone was counted once. The chain combines TRBV5-5 with TRBJ1-5; D is undetermined. Per germline, CDR1 SGHKS and CDR2 YYEKEE (reference sequence). The CDR3 has 15 amino acids. V was cut by 2 bases and J by 6 bases, with 15 bases left in between. The CDR3 loop is CASSLLTGEGQPQHF. The CDR3 nucleotides read TGTGCCAGCAGCTTACTGACCGGGGAAGGTCAGCCCCAGCATTTT.

The V call is TRBV10-3, the J call TRBJ2-3; D not resolved. The CDR3 has 12 amino acids. Germline values: CDR1 ENHRY, CDR2 SYGVKD. The V gene lost 11 bases and the J gene lost 0 bases, with 9 bases spanning the gap. The CDR3 nucleotides read TGTGCCTCCCGGACGAGCACAGATACGCAGTATTTT. Amino acid sequence: CASRTSTDTQYF.

The J gene is TRBJ1-1, the V gene TRBV6-1, with a weak D call TRBD1 (5 bases). Germline V gene lookup returns CDR1 MNHNS and CDR2 SASEGT. The CDR3 sequence is 13 residues long. Trimming left V 7 bases short and J 2 bases short, with 11 bases between. Written as DNA, the CDR3 is TGTGCCAGCAACCGGGGACTTAACACTGAAGCTTTCTTT. It translates to CASNRGLNTEAFF.

This clone was found once. CDR3 in DNA: TGTGCCAGCAGTCCATCAGGGGGCGAGGCTAACTATGGCTACACCTTC. This gives the protein CASSPSGGEANYGYTF. This chain uses TRBV27 with TRBJ1-2, with 8 bases matching TRBD1. The CDR3 consists of 16 residues. Trimming at V came to 5 bases and at J to 0 bases, leaving 8 bases not matched to a gene. Looked up from germline, CDR1 is MNHEY and CDR2 is SMNVEV (reference sequence).

This clone has just a few counts. The chain couples TRBV27 to TRBJ2-7; D unresolved. Per germline, CDR1 MNHEY and CDR2 SMNVEV (reference sequence). V lost 3 bases and J 5 bases, leaving 11 bases between the germline ends. The CDR3 covers 13 residues. The DNA for the CDR3 is TGTGCCAGCAGTTTTGAGCGTTGGGACGAGCAGTACTTC. Its protein product is CASSFERWDEQYF.

This clone was seen a handful of times. This chain joins TRBV21-1 and TRBJ1-2; TRBD1 is the table's D call, not checked against the DNA. TRBV21-1 is shown as a pseudogene. CDR3 size: 14 residues. CDR3 DNA sequence: TGTGCCAGCAGCAGGGACAGACACCTCTATGGCTACACCTTC. Its translation: CASSRDRHLYGYTF.